This T cell receptor (beta chain) was recorded in a study of cytomegalovirus exposure and HLA in healthy donors. Overall study: Inside one of the first data releases sat around 85 million unique TCRs taken from HLA-typed donors. General study findings and limits: Trimming of TCR beta V- and J-genes showed a link, identified in a later analysis, to a missense DCLRE1C variant. According to a later analysis, donors in an Asian-associated ancestry cluster reportedly had fewer N-insertions than the roughly 670-donor mean. A few of the chains that were CMV-associated were confirmed in vitro to be specific for CMV antigens.

60 Vbeta and 13 Jbeta primers were used in PCR. Profiling relied on immunoSEQ multiplex PCR, and the TCRdb table lists in-frame clones only, not all of them. This table holds 100,000 to 150,000 clones, around 72% found once. Germline loops: CDR1 LNHDA, CDR2 SQIVND (reference sequence). CDR3 length: 12 residues. Deletions cut 8 bases from V and 5 bases from J, with 12 bases between. Regarding this clone: The target antigen is unknown.

The sequencing input was PBMCs. The clonotype comes from a man aged 25-40 years in good health and CMV-seronegative. The chain is built from TRBV19 and TRBJ2-5; D call uncertain. The CDR3 region has the DNA TGTGCCAGTGGTACGGGTCTGGAGACCCAGTACTTC. Protein sequence: CASGTGLETQYF.